Described below is a single TCR beta chain sequence and its context. This clone has a single count. Its target antigen remains unknown. No much larger clonotype is one base removed from it; base qualities were not supplied. CDR1 and CDR2 are read off the germline V gene as MNHEY and SVGAGI. From cysteine to phenylalanine, the CDR3 is 15 amino acids long. Only the CDR3 portion is preserved as DNA: 45 bases, with reading frame beginning at the first base. V is reduced by 5 bases and J by 9 bases, leaving a spacing of 20 bases between them. The time point label, as the study defines it: about 28 days (+/-7) after the second vaccine dose. AZD1222 recipients with second doses at about 4 weeks or about 12 weeks were pooled, because spike-specific TCR depth and breadth did not differ between schedules. Vaccinee samples came from UK trials COV001 and COV002, including a single-blind randomized controlled phase 2/3 trial of AZD1222 (ChAdOx1 nCoV-19) in healthy adults. Trial participant PBMC samples were collected at day 0 and day 28 after the second dose for TCRbeta chain sequencing.

The CDR3 regions of human TCRbeta chains were analyzed by immunosequencing. The published analysis was carried out like this. Repertoire TCRs were matched against a reference library of SARS-CoV-2-specific TCRs generated with the MIRA antigen-specificity platform. Breadth meant the fraction of unique TCRs that were SARS-CoV-2-associated, whereas depth meant the fraction of total T cells that were SARS-CoV-2-associated. Using the MIRA data, every spike-specific TCR was mapped to the spike region that the TCR reacted to and assigned to either a CD4 or a CD8 class. Log10-transformed breadth and depth values were compared by one-way ANOVA with Sidak's multiple comparisons tests. In TCRdb, the immuneACCESS table is reduced to in-frame sequences with V and J assigned. These tables do not hold every clone; where another copy was compared, an unresolved V gene accounts for under half, and the others remain unexplained. V and J calls and clone size come straight from that table; D and trimming were deduced from the DNA. The sample profile shows over 140,000 clones; nearly 95% of them were found once. The biggest ten clones account for 3.6% of the sample.

The data are from a study of T cell responses to AZD1222 COVID-19 vaccine (dated by TCRdb to the early 2020s). About the study as a whole: A total of about 240 trial participants underwent TCR sequencing, of whom 200 to 220 received two doses of AZD1222 and roughly 25 received two doses of the MenACWY control vaccine. Trial participants were enrolled into age subgroups of 18-55, 56-69 and 70-plus years, which contained about 160, 30 and 59 TCR-sequenced participants, respectively.

General conclusions and limits of the study: Nearly half of unique spike-specific TCRs reportedly recognized epitopes outside regions mutated in the B.1.351 and B.1.1.7 variants. After two AZD1222 doses, both the breadth and the depth of spike-specific TCRs were significantly higher than at day 0 and than in MenACWY recipients. Conclusions about previously exposed vaccinees are limited because only a handful of AZD1222 recipients were SARS-CoV-2 seropositive at baseline. In the small 56-69-year group, the increase in depth fell short of significance, most likely because of low power. The whole spike protein was spanned by vaccine-associated CD4 TCRs, and dominant responses were seen in regions 160-218 and 743-854. Because no day 14 peak-response samples were available, repertoires were characterized only after the peak T cell response. Participants were mostly white British and included more females than males, and it was suggested by the authors that clonal diversity may have been underestimated.

In this chain, TRBV6-5 is recombined with TRBJ2-1, with a weak D call of TRBD2 (6 bases match). Source: peripheral blood, taken 28 days after the second AZD1222 dose. The sequence came from an adult who received the AZD1222 COVID-19 vaccine. The DNA is TGTGCCAGCAGTAAGGAGGGGCTCGGGTCGGGTGAGCAGTTCTTC. It translates to CASSKEGLGSGEQFF.